The 5 T cell receptor beta chains reported below all come from one sample, sequenced in a study of esophageal squamous cell carcinoma under preoperative chemotherapy (dated by TCRdb to the late 2010s). Explained via the paper, the time point label denotes: before preoperative PTX-NDP chemotherapy. Library preparation employed PCR. Sequencing took place on a HiSeq X Ten. TCRdb passed the public sequencing reads through fastp at Q25 and MiXCR, retaining productive beta sequences. Each entry is one CDR3 protein sequence, shown with its most common DNA and genes. This sample lists about 16,000 distinct CDR3 sequences; 48% were detected once. Around 28% of the sample is in the top ten clones. The biological material was taken from a patient given preoperative chemotherapy. The receptor set was obtained from a human donor with esophageal squamous cell carcinoma. The donor label of this sample is uncertain.

This clonotype was recorded at least ten times. V gene TRBV7-2 combines with J gene TRBJ2-1; D uncertain. The DNA end is a closer match to TRBJ2-7, so the J assignment may be wrong. This CDR3 is 15 amino acids long. CDR1 and CDR2 from the germline V gene are SGHTA and FQGNSA. DNA of the CDR3: TGTGCCAGCAGCTTAGGGGCGGCCAGCAACTACGAGCAGTACTTC. It codes for CASSLGAASNYEQYF.

This clonotype turned up a few times. This chain uses TRBV12-3 or TRBV12-4 with TRBJ2-3, with D perhaps given as TRBD1 or TRBD2 (7 bases each). The CDR3 is made up of 14 amino acids. The germline V and J ends were trimmed by 6 bases and 1 base, with 11 bases remaining between them. CDR3 coding DNA: TGTGCCAGCAGACCAGGGGGGGGCACAGATACGCAGTATTTT. Translation: CASRPGGGTDTQYF.

This clonotype was detected only a few times. V and J are TRBV7-9 and TRBJ2-1, with 9 bases aligning to TRBD2. The closer fit of TRBJ2-7 to the DNA end suggests the J call may be wrong. Germline loops: CDR1 SEHNR, CDR2 FQNEAQ (reference sequence). CDR3 size: 15 residues. CDR3 loop: CASSLWASGNYEQYF. CDR3 nucleotide sequence: TGTGCCAGCAGCTTATGGGCTAGCGGGAACTACGAGCAGTACTTC.

As regards this clonotype: A junction end diverges from the germline sequence, so it may reflect a read error. The CDR3 region has the DNA TGTGCCAGCAGTTTAAATCTGGGCCTACAGGCGTCGAACACAGGTGCGCTGTATTTT. Its protein product is CASSLNLGLQASNTGALYF. V gene TRBV12-3 or TRBV12-4 combines with J gene TRBJ2-2, with D tentatively TRBD1 (5 bases). The CDR3 is made up of 19 amino acids.

The chain couples TRBV12-3 or TRBV12-4 to TRBJ2-7; 7 bases agree with TRBD2. With 1 base clipped from V and 2 bases from J, the junction kept 11 bases outside the gene matches. This CDR3 has 17 amino acids. The CDR3 here is CASSLVPTSQHPYEQYF. CDR3 in DNA: TGTGCCAGCAGTTTAGTCCCGACTAGCCAACATCCCTACGAGCAGTACTTC.